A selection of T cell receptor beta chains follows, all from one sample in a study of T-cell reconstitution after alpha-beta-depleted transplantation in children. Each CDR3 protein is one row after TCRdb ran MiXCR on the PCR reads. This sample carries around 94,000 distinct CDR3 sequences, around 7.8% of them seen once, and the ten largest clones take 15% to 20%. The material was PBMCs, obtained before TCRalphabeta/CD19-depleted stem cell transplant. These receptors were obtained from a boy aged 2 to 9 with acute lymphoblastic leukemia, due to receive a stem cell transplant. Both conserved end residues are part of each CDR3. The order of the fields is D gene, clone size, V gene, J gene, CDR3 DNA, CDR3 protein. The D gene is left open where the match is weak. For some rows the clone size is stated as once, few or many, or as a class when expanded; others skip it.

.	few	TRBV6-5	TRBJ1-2	TGTGCCAGCAGTTACTCGAGCTGGGTTAGTGATGGCTACACCTTC	CASSYSSWVSDGYTF
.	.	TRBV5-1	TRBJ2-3	TGCGCCAGCAGCTTGGATCCAGGGTCGGATACGCAGTATTTT	CASSLDPGSDTQYF
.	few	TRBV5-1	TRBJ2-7	TGCGCCAGCAGCCCAATACGGTCCAGTCCCTACGAGCAGTACTTC	CASSPIRSSPYEQYF
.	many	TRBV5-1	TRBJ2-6	TGCGCCAGCAGCTTGTATCCCATCTCTGGGGCCAACGTCCTGACTTTC	CASSLYPISGANVLTF
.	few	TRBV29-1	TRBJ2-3	TGCAGCGTTGATAGCCCGCCTTGGACTAGCACAGATACGCAGTATTTT	CSVDSPPWTSTDTQYF
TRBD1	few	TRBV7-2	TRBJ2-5	TGTGCCAGCATCACCCCCGGGACAGGGAACCAAGAGACCCAGTACTTC	CASITPGTGNQETQYF
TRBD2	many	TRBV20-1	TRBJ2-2	TGCAGTGCCAGACTAGCGGGGGGCACCGGGGAGCTGTTTTTT	CSARLAGGTGELFF
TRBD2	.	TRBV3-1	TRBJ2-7	TGTGCCAGCGGCTGGCGGGGGGGCCTCTACGAGCAGTACTTC	CASGWRGGLYEQYF
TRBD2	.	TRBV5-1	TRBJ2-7	TGCGCCAGCAGCTTGGACATAGCGGGGGCCGCCTACGAGCAGTACTTC	CASSLDIAGAAYEQYF
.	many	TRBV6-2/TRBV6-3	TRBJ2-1	TGTGCCAGCAGCAGTCTAGCTGGGGGTGAGCAGTTCTTC	CASSSLAGGEQFF
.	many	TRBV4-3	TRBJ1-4	TGCGCCAGCAGCCAAGTTAATGAAAAACTGTTTTTT	CASSQVNEKLFF
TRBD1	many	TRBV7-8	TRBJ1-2	TGTGCCAGCAGCTCCCCCCAAGGGACAGACGATGGCTACACCTTC	CASSSPQGTDDGYTF
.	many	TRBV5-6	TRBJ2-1	TGTGCCAGCAGCTTCCCGGGAAAAGAGCAGTTCTTC	CASSFPGKEQFF
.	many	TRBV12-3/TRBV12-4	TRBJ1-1	TGTGCCAGCAGTGTTCCCTCGAACACTGAAGCTTTCTTT	CASSVPSNTEAFF
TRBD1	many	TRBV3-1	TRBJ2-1	TGTGCCAGCAGCCAAGGCGGACAGGACAATGAGCAGTTCTTC	CASSQGGQDNEQFF
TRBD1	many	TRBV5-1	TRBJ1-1	TGCGCCAGCAGCTGGGACAGGGGGGACGGCACTGAAGCTTTCTTT	CASSWDRGDGTEAFF
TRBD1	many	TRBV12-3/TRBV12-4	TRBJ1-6	TGTGCCAGCAGTTTAGGGACAGGGGTTAATTCACCCCTCCACTTT	CASSLGTGVNSPLHF
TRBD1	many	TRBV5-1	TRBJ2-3	TGCGCCAGCAGCGACGGACAGGGGGCACGAGATACGCAGTATTTT	CASSDGQGARDTQYF
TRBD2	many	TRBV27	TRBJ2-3	TGTGCCAGCAGTTCTGACCCGTGGAGTAGCGGGGCCTATTATACGCAGTATTTT	CASSSDPWSSGAYYTQYF
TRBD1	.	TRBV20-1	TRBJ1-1	TGCAGTGCTAGAGAGGGCGGGACAGGGGAAGCTTTCTTT	CSAREGGTGEAFF
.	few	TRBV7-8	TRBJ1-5	TGTGCCAGCAGCTCCTTGGGGGGGTATAGCAATCAGCCCCAGCATTTT	CASSSLGGYSNQPQHF
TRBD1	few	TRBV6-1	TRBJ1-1	TGTGCCAGCAGTGAAGTGGTGGGACAGGGAAAACCTGAAGCTTTCTTT	CASSEVVGQGKPEAFF
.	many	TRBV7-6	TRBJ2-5	TGTGCCAGCAGCTTACGGGCCCTTCAAGAGACCCAGTACTTC	CASSLRALQETQYF
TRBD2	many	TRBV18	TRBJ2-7	TGTGCCAGCTCACGCGGACTAGCTTCTCTCTACGAGCAGTACTTC	CASSRGLASLYEQYF
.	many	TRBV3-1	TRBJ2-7	TGTGCCAGCAGCCCCCGACCCTGGGGGAAGACTCCCTACGAGCAGTACTTC	CASSPRPWGKTPYEQYF
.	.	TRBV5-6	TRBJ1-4	TGTGCCAGCAGCTTCCAGGGGACGACTAATCAAAAACTGTTTTTT	CASSFQGTTNQKLFF
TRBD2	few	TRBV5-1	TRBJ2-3	TGCGCCAGCAGCCCCGAATGGGCGGGAGCTCCAGATACGCAGTATTTT	CASSPEWAGAPDTQYF
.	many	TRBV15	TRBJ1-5	TGTGCCACCTCCTCCCCCAAGGCAGGGGACAGCAATCAGCCCCAGCATTTT	CATSSPKAGDSNQPQHF
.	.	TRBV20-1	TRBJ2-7	TGCAGTGCCCCCCATGAAGGGGGGAGAAACGAGCAGTACTTC	CSAPHEGGRNEQYF
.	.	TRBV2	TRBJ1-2	TGTGCCAGCACTCGCCTCGCCGGGAACCAGGGCTACACCTTC	CASTRLAGNQGYTF
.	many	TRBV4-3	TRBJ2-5	TGCGCCAGCAGCCAATGGGGATCCCAAGAGACCCAGTACTTC	CASSQWGSQETQYF
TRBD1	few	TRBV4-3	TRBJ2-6	TGCGCCAGCAGCCGGTTCCGGGACAGGGGTGGGGCCAACGTCCTGACTTTC	CASSRFRDRGGANVLTF
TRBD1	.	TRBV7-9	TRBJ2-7	TGTGCCAGCAGCTCCGGGGGCGGACAGGGGGGTTCCTACGAGCAGTACTTC	CASSSGGGQGGSYEQYF